Presented here are 12 T cell receptor beta chains from one specimen sequenced in a study of T cells in Graves' hyperthyroidism and ophthalmopathy. From RNA transcripts, TCR beta CDR3 regions were amplified. HTBI primers were used for first-round RT-PCR of the TCR CDR3. MiXCR, run by TCRdb on the multiplex PCR reads, gives a single entry per CDR3 protein. This table has about 350,000 distinct CDR3 sequences, 15% to 20% appearing once. Sequencing was performed on blood. These receptors all come from a woman aged 40 to 55 with Graves' ophthalmopathy.

This clonotype showed up many times. The chain couples TRBV29-1 to TRBJ1-1, with 7 nucleotides matching TRBD1. V gave up 4 bases and J gave up 4 bases; unmatched junction bases: 18. The CDR3 length is 17 residues. Germline values: CDR1 SQVTM, CDR2 ANQGSEA. CDR3 in amino acids: CSVGEGALSAVGTEAFF. Here the CDR3 DNA reads TGCAGCGTTGGGGAGGGGGCGCTTTCGGCTGTGGGCACTGAAGCTTTCTTT.

This clonotype has a count of ten or more. The junction departs from germline at one end; a sequencing error may be responsible. V is TRBV9 and J is TRBJ1-1; D might be TRBD1 (6 bases). Germline values: CDR1 SGDLS, CDR2 YYNGEE. This CDR3 has 16 amino acids. In nucleotides, the CDR3 is TGTGCCGGCAGCGTATCGCGGACAGCGTCGAACACTGAAGCTTTCTTT. Its translation: CAGSVSRTASNTEAFF.

In its sample, this clonotype was seen many times. The chain carries TRBV18 and TRBJ1-1, with D possibly being TRBD1 (6 bases). This CDR3 has 15 amino acids. The V end lost 6 bases, the J end lost 3 bases, and 17 bases lay between the germline ends. Germline V gives CDR1 KGHSH, CDR2 LQKENI. The DNA for the CDR3 is TGTGCCAGCTCCCCGCACAGGGTTCTTGACACTGAAGCTTTCTTT. Amino acid sequence: CASSPHRVLDTEAFF.

Ten or more counts support this clonotype. V usage is TRBV18 and J usage is TRBJ1-2; no firm D call. CDR3 size: 14 residues. Trimming stripped 3 bases from V and 1 base from J, with 9 bases between. Germline assignment: CDR1 KGHSH and CDR2 LQKENI. The CDR3 spells CASSPAGFNYGYTF. CDR3 DNA: TGTGCCAGCTCACCGGCTGGGTTTAACTATGGCTACACCTTC.

This clonotype came up many times. The chain links TRBV5-8 to TRBJ2-7, with D possibly matching TRBD1 (6 bases). Germline assignment: CDR1 SGHTS and CDR2 YDEGEE. V lost 4 bases and J lost 7, with 18 bases in between. The CDR3 is made up of 14 amino acids. The CDR3 spells CASSRVTGTGEQYF. In DNA, the CDR3 is TGTGCCAGCAGCCGAGTGACAGGAACGGGTGAGCAGTACTTC.

Comment on this clonotype: This may stem from a read error, because a much larger clone lies one nucleotide away. The chain has TRBV24-1 and TRBJ2-2; the match to TRBD1 covers 9 bases. V trimming: 12 bases; J trimming: 6 bases; junction bases outside the gene matches: 13. The CDR3 consists of 15 residues. The germline V gene has CDR1 KGHDR and CDR2 SFDVKD. The CDR3, as DNA: TGTGCCTCTGAATCCGGGACAGGGTTTGCCGGGGAGCTGTTTTTT. Translation: CASESGTGFAGELFF.

This clonotype came up a few times. A much larger clonotype is one base distant, so this may be a read error. This chain links TRBV7-3 with TRBJ1-1, with D possibly being TRBD1 (5 bases). The V and J ends lost 10 bases and 4 bases respectively, with 16 bases between them. CDR1 is SGHTA, CDR2 FQGTGA, per germline. This CDR3 is built from 13 residues. CDR3 in DNA: TGTGCCAACACAAAGGTGGGGGGCACTGAAGCTTTCTTT. Translating it yields CANTKVGGTEAFF.

The chain employs TRBV28 and TRBJ2-7; D remains ambiguous. Between the trimmed V and J ends, which lost 2 bases and 0 bases, there was a span of 8 bases. Germline loops: CDR1 MDHEN, CDR2 SYDVKM. The CDR3 totals 14 residues. CDR3: CASSLAQYSYEQYF. The CDR3, as DNA: TGTGCCAGCAGTTTAGCCCAGTACTCCTACGAGCAGTACTTC.

This clonotype was observed many times. The rearrangement joins TRBV15 to TRBJ2-5; a possible D gene is TRBD2 (5 bases). Looked up from germline, CDR1 is LNHNV and CDR2 is YYDKDF (reference sequence). V shed 7 bases and J shed 5 bases, with 17 bases lying between them. CDR3 length: 14 residues. CDR3 nucleotides: TGTGCCACCACCACCTTAGAGGGCACGGAGACCCAGTACTTC. Its protein is CATTTLEGTETQYF.

At least ten counts were recorded for this clonotype. This chain connects TRBV11-2 to TRBJ2-7; 7 bases line up with TRBD2. The CDR3 runs to 16 residues. V trimming: 1 base; J trimming: 2 bases; junction bases outside the gene matches: 8. In germline, CDR1 is SGHAT, CDR2 FQNNGV. The CDR3 nucleotides read TGTGCCAGCAGCTTAGGGAGCGGGACTCATACCTACGAGCAGTACTTC. This translates into CASSLGSGTHTYEQYF.

This clonotype appeared many times. V is TRBV11-2 and J is TRBJ2-7; D is perhaps TRBD1 or TRBD2 (5 bases each). Germline V gives CDR1 SGHAT, CDR2 FQNNGV. V was trimmed by 0 bases and J by 6 bases, leaving 18 bases between them. This CDR3 is built from 16 residues. The CDR3 sequence: CASSLEGDGSVGEQYF. In DNA form, the CDR3 reads TGTGCCAGCAGCTTAGAAGGGGACGGATCTGTGGGCGAGCAGTACTTC.

This clonotype was detected many times. CDR3 sequence reads: CASSSPYSDQPQHF. CDR3 sequence (DNA): TGTGCCAGCAGTTCCCCATACAGTGATCAGCCCCAGCATTTT. This chain connects TRBV28 to TRBJ1-5; no clear D. There are 14 residues in the CDR3. Trimming left V 4 bases short and J 5 bases short, with 12 bases between. CDR1 is MDHEN and CDR2 is SYDVKM in the germline V gene.